A selection of T cell receptor beta chains follows, all from one sample in a study of regulatory T cells in long-lasting Graves disease. From the multiplex PCR reads, TCRdb called clonotypes with MiXCR, one entry per CDR3 protein. The data hold about 420,000 distinct CDR3 sequences, with roughly 17% observed a single time. The same sample was also studied in work on T cells in Graves' hyperthyroidism and ophthalmopathy.

The sequencing here drew on peripheral blood mononuclear cells (PBMCs), taken at new diagnosis, from a patient treated with antithyroid drugs. Every receptor here comes from a woman under 30 with Graves disease. Both conserved end residues are part of each CDR3. D genes are given only for firm matches. Rows give clone size only sometimes, using once, few, many, or a class for an expanded clone.

D	size	V	J	DNA	CDR3
TRBD1	many	TRBV5-6	TRBJ2-1	TGTGCCAGCAGCAACCGGGACAGGAGACACAATGAGCAGTTCTTC	CASSNRDRRHNEQFF
-	many	TRBV12-3/TRBV12-4	TRBJ2-1	TGTGCCAGCAGACGTCCGCTAGCGACCACGAGTAATGAGCAGTTCTTC	CASRRPLATTSNEQFF
-	-	TRBV20-1	TRBJ2-7	TGCAGTGCTAGGGACAGACACTACGAGCAGTACTTC	CSARDRHYEQYF
-	many	TRBV6-2/TRBV6-3	TRBJ1-5	TGTGCCAGCAGCACCGTTGTTTGGGGTAGCAATCAGCCCCAGCATTTT	CASSTVVWGSNQPQHF
-	-	TRBV13	TRBJ2-2	TGTGCCAGCAGCGAAGGGACCAGCACCGGGGAGCTGTTTTTT	CASSEGTSTGELFF
-	few	TRBV29-1	TRBJ1-5	TGCAGCGTTGAAGACCAGGGTCAGCCCCAGCATTTT	CSVEDQGQPQHF
-	-	TRBV3-1	TRBJ1-3	TGTGCCAGCAGCCAAGACGATGTGCCCTCCGACACCATATATTTT	CASSQDDVPSDTIYF
-	-	TRBV19	TRBJ1-1	TGTGCCAGTAGTGTTACCCCGAGTCGTCAGATGAACACTGAAGCTTTCTTT	CASSVTPSRQMNTEAFF
-	-	TRBV13	TRBJ1-1	TGTGCCAGCAGCTCCGCAACAGGTTCCCATTATGTGAACACTGAAGCTTTCTTT	CASSSATGSHYVNTEAFF
TRBD2	many	TRBV12-3/TRBV12-4	TRBJ2-7	TGTGCCAGCAGTTTAAGCGGGAGTCAGTACTTC	CASSLSGSQYF
TRBD2	many	TRBV28	TRBJ2-3	TGTGCCAGCAGTTTACGGCCTAGCGGGGTCACAGATACGCAGTATTTT	CASSLRPSGVTDTQYF
-	many	TRBV28	TRBJ2-2	TGTGCCAGCACCCTTCACCGAGGGCGGAGAGGGGAGCTGTTTTTT	CASTLHRGRRGELFF
-	few	TRBV6-2/TRBV6-3	TRBJ1-4	TGTGCCAGCAGTCTAACGCCAAGGGGCCCTAATGAAAAACTGTTTTTT	CASSLTPRGPNEKLFF
-	-	TRBV20-1	TRBJ2-1	TGCAGTGCTAGCCGCGTCGGGACGGGGGATGAGCAGCTCTTC	CSASRVGTGDEQLF
-	many	TRBV28	TRBJ1-2	TGTGCCAACCTCGACATTAACTATGGCTACACCTTC	CANLDINYGYTF
-	many	TRBV30	TRBJ2-7	TGTGCCTGGAGTACACCGGGCCTACCCTACGAGCAGTACTTC	CAWSTPGLPYEQYF
-	-	TRBV7-7	TRBJ2-3	TGTGCTAGCAGCTTAGGGCGGCTCGCAGATACGCAGTATTTT	CASSLGRLADTQYF
-	-	TRBV12-3/TRBV12-4	TRBJ2-1	TGTGCCAGCAGTTCCCCCGGAACCCCGGACAATGAGCAGTTCTTC	CASSSPGTPDNEQFF
TRBD1	many	TRBV20-1	TRBJ2-7	TGCAGTGCTAGCGGTGGGACAGGAAGCTCCTACGAGCAGTACTTC	CSASGGTGSSYEQYF
-	few	TRBV3-1	TRBJ1-6	TGTGCCAGCAGCCAAGAACGCCTTGCTCAGTCACCCCTCCACTTT	CASSQERLAQSPLHF
TRBD2	many	TRBV29-1	TRBJ2-1	TGCAGCGTTCCTGGGACTAGCGGGAGAGGCAATGAGCAGTTCTTC	CSVPGTSGRGNEQFF
-	many	TRBV6-2/TRBV6-3	TRBJ2-7	TGTGCCAGCAGTGAGCCCTCTCGAGCGGTCTACGAGCAGTACTTC	CASSEPSRAVYEQYF
-	many	TRBV2	TRBJ1-5	TGTGCCAGCAGTGACACCACCTTGACCCCCCCGCATTTT	CASSDTTLTPPHF
TRBD1	many	TRBV3-1	TRBJ2-7	TGTGCCAGCAGCCAAGGGGGACAGGGTTCCTACGAGCAGTACTTC	CASSQGGQGSYEQYF
-	many	TRBV7-9	TRBJ2-1	TGTGCCAGCAGCTTACCGGGTGAGCAGTTCTTC	CASSLPGEQFF
-	many	TRBV12-5	TRBJ1-1	TGTGCTAGTGGTTTGGAGCTGATAATGAACACTGAAGCTTTCTTT	CASGLELIMNTEAFF
-	many	TRBV12-3/TRBV12-4	TRBJ2-3	TGTGCCAGCAGTCATAGCTCAGATACGCAGTATTTT	CASSHSSDTQYF
TRBD2	-	TRBV7-2	TRBJ2-7	TGTGCCAGCAGCTCGGGACTAGCGGGCCGGGTCGAGCAGTACTTC	CASSSGLAGRVEQYF
-	few	TRBV11-3	TRBJ1-5	TGTGCCAGCAGCCATTATACCAATCAGCCCCAGCATTTT	CASSHYTNQPQHF
-	-	TRBV29-1	TRBJ2-7	TGCAGCGTTGAAGGGCAGGGTATGGACGAGCAGTACTTC	CSVEGQGMDEQYF
-	few	TRBV3-1	TRBJ2-3	TGTGCCAGCAGCCAAGTCATGGACGGATATAAAGATACGCAGTATTTT	CASSQVMDGYKDTQYF
TRBD2	-	TRBV2	TRBJ2-4	TGTGCCAGCGGGGAAGCGGGAGATTCCAAAAACATTCAGTACTTC	CASGEAGDSKNIQYF
-	few	TRBV25-1	TRBJ2-5	TGTGCCAGCAGTGAAACGGGGGAGACCCAGTACTTC	CASSETGETQYF
-	-	TRBV27	TRBJ2-2	TGTGCCAGCAGTTTATTGGGTGGGGGTAAGGCCGGGGAGCTGTTTTTT	CASSLLGGGKAGELFF
-	-	TRBV2	TRBJ1-2	TGTGCCAGCAGTGAGGAGGAAATGAGCGGCTACACCTTC	CASSEEEMSGYTF
TRBD1	few	TRBV6-2/TRBV6-3	TRBJ2-7	TGTGCCAGCAGTCCAAACCAGGGGGCAGTCTACGAGCAGTACTTC	CASSPNQGAVYEQYF
TRBD2	many	TRBV27	TRBJ2-5	TGTGCCAGCAGGGGGGGGGAATGGGAGACCCAGTACTTC	CASRGGEWETQYF
-	many	TRBV7-2	TRBJ2-7	TGTGCCAGCAGCTTAGAACTCATTTCCTACGAGCAGTACTTC	CASSLELISYEQYF
-	few	TRBV7-2	TRBJ1-5	TGTGCCAGCAGCTTACACAGTAGCAATCAGCCCCAGCATTTT	CASSLHSSNQPQHF
-	many	TRBV3-1	TRBJ2-7	TGTGCCAGCAGCCAAGTAAGCGAGCAGTACTTC	CASSQVSEQYF
-	many	TRBV7-2	TRBJ2-5	TGTGCCAGCAGCTATTTAGCGGAGACCCAGTACTTC	CASSYLAETQYF
TRBD1	-	TRBV2	TRBJ2-1	TGTGCCAGCAGTGATCTGGGACAGGGTCATCATGAGCAGTTCTTC	CASSDLGQGHHEQFF
-	many	TRBV7-2	TRBJ2-7	TGTGCCAGCAGCTTAGAGTGGAGGGCAGGAATCGGCGAGCAGTACTTC	CASSLEWRAGIGEQYF
TRBD2	few	TRBV12-3/TRBV12-4	TRBJ2-5	TGTGCCAGCAGAGCGGGACTAAACCAAGAGACCCAGTACTTC	CASRAGLNQETQYF
-	many	TRBV28	TRBJ2-1	TGTGCCAGCAGCCCCTCGGCGGGGAGCTCCTACAATGAGCAGTTCTTC	CASSPSAGSSYNEQFF
TRBD1	many	TRBV28	TRBJ1-1	TGTGCCAGCAGTTTGACAGGGGTTAACACTGAAGCTTTCTTT	CASSLTGVNTEAFF
-	few	TRBV9	TRBJ2-1	TGTGCCAGCAGCGTAGGGTGGGCCAATGAGCAGTTCTTC	CASSVGWANEQFF
-	-	TRBV4-2	TRBJ2-7	TGTGCCACCAAGGGGCGGGACGCTGACTCCTACGAGGAGTACTTC	CATKGRDADSYEEYF
-	many	TRBV11-2	TRBJ2-1	TGTGCCAGCAGCTTAAACAGCTACAATGAGCAGTTCTTC	CASSLNSYNEQFF
TRBD2	-	TRBV2	TRBJ2-7	TGTGCCAGCACCCGAGCGGGAGCCAACGAGCAGTACTTC	CASTRAGANEQYF
-	few	TRBV15	TRBJ2-1	TGTGCCACCGGTACAGGCGACAACACCAATGAGCAGTTCTTC	CATGTGDNTNEQFF
TRBD1	-	TRBV27	TRBJ1-1	TGTGCCAGCAGACCCGGGACAGCAAACACTGAAGCTTTCTTT	CASRPGTANTEAFF
TRBD2	many	TRBV28	TRBJ2-7	TGTGCCAGCAGTTTTGAACTAGCGGGAGAGGACGAGCAGTACTTC	CASSFELAGEDEQYF
-	-	TRBV3-1	TRBJ2-1	TGTGCCAGCAGCCACCCCGAGGGGGGGGAGGAGTTCTTC	CASSHPEGGEEFF
-	-	TRBV7-9	TRBJ1-2	TGTGCCAGCAGCCCAGTCTCGGACGGCTACACCTTC	CASSPVSDGYTF